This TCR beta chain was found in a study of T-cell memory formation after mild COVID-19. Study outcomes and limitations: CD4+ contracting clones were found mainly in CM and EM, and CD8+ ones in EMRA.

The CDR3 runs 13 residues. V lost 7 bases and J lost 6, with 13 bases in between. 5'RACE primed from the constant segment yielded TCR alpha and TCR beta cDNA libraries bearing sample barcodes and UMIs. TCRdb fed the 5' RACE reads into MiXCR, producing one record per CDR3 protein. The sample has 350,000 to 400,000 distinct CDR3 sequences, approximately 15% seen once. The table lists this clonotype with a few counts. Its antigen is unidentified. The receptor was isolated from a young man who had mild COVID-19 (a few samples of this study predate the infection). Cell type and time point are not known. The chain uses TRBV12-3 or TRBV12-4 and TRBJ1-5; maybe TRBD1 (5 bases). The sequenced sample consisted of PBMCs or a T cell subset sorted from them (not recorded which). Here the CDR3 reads CASTGGRAQPQHF. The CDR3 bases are TGTGCCAGCACGGGGGGAAGGGCTCAGCCCCAGCATTTT.